A single sample is the source of the 14 T cell receptor beta chains below, sequenced in a study of CD8+ T cells in alopecia areata. cDNA serving as the sequencing template came from extracted, reverse transcribed RNA. Clones were sequenced by immunoSEQ multiplex PCR, and TCRdb holds only the in-frame ones, with some missing. The repertoire consists of about 220,000 clones, with roughly 56% occurring once and the leading ten covering about 1.6%. As for treatment: oral pan-JAK inhibitor, 5-10 mg twice daily. The sample in question was CD4+ T cells sorted from blood, obtained at week 4, from a patient treated with tofacitinib. These receptor sequences come from a human donor with alopecia areata.

J is TRBJ2-7 and V is TRBV29-1, with TRBD1 as a possible D gene (5 bases). The V end lost 7 bases, the J end lost 0 bases, and 19 bases lay between the germline ends. Looked up from germline, CDR1 is SQVTM and CDR2 is ANQGSEA. The CDR3 covers 15 residues. The CDR3 spells CSAGGGARSSYEQYF. CDR3 in DNA: TGCAGCGCAGGTGGTGGGGCGCGAAGCTCCTACGAGCAGTACTTC.

The rearrangement links TRBV30 to TRBJ1-4, with TRBD1 matching 9 bases. The V segment lost 2 bases and the J segment 10 bases; nucleotides outside the gene matches: 11. Looked up from germline, CDR1 is GTSNPN and CDR2 is SVGIG (reference sequence). This CDR3 spans 15 amino acids. The CDR3 DNA sequence: TGTGCCTGGAGTACTGGACAGGGGCAGCTAGGAAAACTGTTTTTT. Protein sequence: CAWSTGQGQLGKLFF.

The rearrangement joins TRBV18 to TRBJ2-7; 7 nucleotides agree with TRBD1. Per the germline V gene, CDR1 is KGHSH and CDR2 is LQKENI. The CDR3 covers 16 residues. V trimming: 9 bases; J trimming: 1 base; junction bases outside the gene matches: 15. CDR3 DNA sequence: TGTGCCAGTCACGAAGGCCGGGACAGTGATTCCTACGAGCAGTACTTC. Its protein product is CASHEGRDSDSYEQYF.

With respect to this clone: This CDR3 is also generated by other DNA sequences in the sample. The J gene is TRBJ1-1, the V gene TRBV29-1, with D uncertain. Germline V lookup: CDR1 SQVTM, CDR2 ANQGSEA. V was cut by 3 bases and J by 1 base, with 6 bases left in between. There are 12 residues in the CDR3. DNA of the CDR3: TGCAGCGTTGAGGGTGCGAACACTGAAGCTTTCTTT. Translated, it gives CSVEGANTEAFF.

The chain combines TRBV19 with TRBJ2-3, with 7 bases fitting TRBD2. Germline CDR1 is LNHDA and CDR2 is SQIVND (reference sequence). J lost 4 bases, V lost 5 bases, and 3 bases had no gene match. This CDR3 spans 13 amino acids. The CDR3 sequence is CASSYGLADTQYF. The CDR3 nucleotides read TGTGCCAGTAGTTATGGACTAGCAGATACGCAGTATTTT.

V and J are TRBV5-4 and TRBJ2-7; the D gene is possibly TRBD1 (5 bases). The CDR3 consists of 13 residues. Trimming took 0 bases from V and 5 from J, leaving 9 bases between them. Germline V lookup: CDR1 SGHNT, CDR2 YYREEE (reference sequence). Here the CDR3 reads CASSLVSGNEQYF. The CDR3 region has the DNA TGTGCCAGCAGCTTGGTTTCAGGGAACGAGCAGTACTTC.

This clone occurred a few times. V usage is TRBV19 and J usage is TRBJ2-6; D not certain. The germline CDR1 and CDR2 sequences are LNHDA and SQIVND (reference sequence). The length of the CDR3 is 14 residues. Trimming pared 7 bases from V and 0 bases from J, leaving 7 bases between. Here the CDR3 reads CASNVYSGANVLTF. CDR3 nucleotides: TGTGCCAGTAATGTATACTCTGGGGCCAACGTCCTGACTTTC.

This clone has more than one count but fewer than ten. The V gene is TRBV28, the J gene TRBJ2-3; 11 positions agree with TRBD1. The CDR3 has 15 residues. CDR1 and CDR2 (germline): MDHEN, SYDVKM. The trim removed 5 bases at V and 7 bases at J, leaving 8 bases unmatched. CDR3 in DNA: TGTGCCAGCAGTAGTGGGACAGGGGGACAGAATACGCAGTATTTT. Protein: CASSSGTGGQNTQYF.

The chain uses TRBV7-9 and TRBJ2-7; 7 bases are a match to TRBD1. Germline CDR1 SEHNR, CDR2 FQNEAQ (reference sequence). The CDR3 has 15 amino acids. With 3 bases clipped from V and 5 bases from J, the junction kept 10 bases outside the gene matches. The DNA for the CDR3 is TGTGCCAGCAGCTTCTCCGGGACAGTTATCCACGAGCAGTACTTC. It specifies CASSFSGTVIHEQYF.

This clone was observed many times. The chain uses TRBV5-6 and TRBJ2-2; D might be TRBD1 (6 bases). CDR3 length: 16 residues. Trimming removed 0 bases at V and 5 bases at J, with 14 bases between. Per germline, CDR1 SGHDT and CDR2 YYEEEE. The CDR3 reads CASSLDGGPRTGELFF. The DNA of the CDR3 is TGTGCCAGCAGCTTGGATGGGGGCCCGCGGACCGGGGAGCTGTTTTTT.

This clone has only one observation. The rearrangement joins TRBV29-1 to TRBJ2-2; D may be TRBD1 (5 bases). Germline lookup yields CDR1 SQVTM and CDR2 ANQGSEA. Trimming pared 7 bases from V and 4 bases from J, leaving 13 bases between. This CDR3 contains 13 residues. CDR3: CSAERGITGELFF. The DNA for the CDR3 is TGCAGCGCCGAAAGGGGTATCACCGGGGAGCTGTTTTTT.

This clone was recorded once. The chain is built from TRBV29-1 and TRBJ2-5, with 9 nucleotides matching TRBD1. The CDR3 runs 12 residues. With V trimmed by 8 bases and J by 3 bases, 4 bases remained unmatched. CDR1 is SQVTM and CDR2 is ANQGSEA in the germline V gene. CDR3 amino acids: CSSRDREETQYF. CDR3 nucleotide sequence: TGCAGCTCCCGGGACAGGGAAGAGACCCAGTACTTC.

The chain is built from TRBV15 and TRBJ1-6, with 9 bases lining up with TRBD1. Germline assignment: CDR1 LNHNV and CDR2 YYDKDF (reference sequence). This CDR3 is 16 amino acids long. Germline trimming cut 0 bases from V and 9 bases from J; bases unmatched to any gene: 6. The CDR3 nucleotides read TGTGCCACCAGCAGAGATCCGGGACAGGGTTTTTCACCCCTCCACTTT. Protein product: CATSRDPGQGFSPLHF.

The chain employs TRBV4-3 and TRBJ1-1, with a possible D match to TRBD1 (6 bases). Germline-derived CDR1 and CDR2 are LGHNA and YSLEER. V gave up 1 base and J gave up 4 bases, with 13 bases separating them. This CDR3 spans 15 amino acids. The CDR3 nucleotides are TGCGCCAGCAGCCAAGCACAGGGCGTGGGCACTGAAGCTTTCTTT. Its translation: CASSQAQGVGTEAFF.